This T cell receptor beta chain was identified in a study of blood T cell repertoires in COVID-19. Study details: The United States, Italy and Spain supplied acute and convalescent COVID-19 samples. Sources were T cells, B-cell-depleted T cells, or PBMCs; the material itself was cDNA or gDNA.

Trimming pared 2 bases from V and 3 bases from J, leaving 7 bases between. The CDR3 has 13 residues. Germline CDR1 reads LNHDA; CDR2 reads SQIVND (reference sequence). This clone was counted a single time. How the authors handled the data: Estimation of nucleated cell counts relied on the amplification of reference gene primers. Measured with immunoSEQ multiplex PCR; TCRdb has only the in-frame clones, and not every one. Clonal size and the V and J genes are those of that table, whereas D and trimming came from the DNA. The data show some 240,000 clones, 90% seen once. The clonotype originates from an older woman with COVID-19, enrolled during active disease. This chain joins TRBV19 and TRBJ2-5; tentatively, D is TRBD2 (5 bases). Sequencing used peripheral blood. The CDR3 region has the DNA TGTGCCAGTAGTATAACGAGGGAAGAGACCCAGTACTTC. It translates to CASSITREETQYF.